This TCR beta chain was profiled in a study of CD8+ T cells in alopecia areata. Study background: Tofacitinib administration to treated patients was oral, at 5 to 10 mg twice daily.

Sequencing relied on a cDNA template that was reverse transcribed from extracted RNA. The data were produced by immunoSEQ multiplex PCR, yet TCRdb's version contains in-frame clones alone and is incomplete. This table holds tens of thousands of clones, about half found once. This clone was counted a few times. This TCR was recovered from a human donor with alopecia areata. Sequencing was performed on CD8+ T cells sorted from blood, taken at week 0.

CDR3 nucleotide sequence: TGTGCCAGCAGCCCTGATCGGACAGGAGCCTACGAGCAGTACTTC. This encodes CASSPDRTGAYEQYF. The chain combines TRBV6-5 with TRBJ2-7, with 7 nucleotides matching TRBD1. Germline V gene sequence: CDR1 MNHEY, CDR2 SVGAGI. Trimming took 6 bases from V and 2 from J; bases not matched to a gene: 10. The CDR3 has 15 amino acids.